What follows are 7 T cell receptor beta chains derived from one specimen sequenced in a study of STAT5B mutations in CD4+ large granular lymphocyte leukemia. Sequenced by immunoSEQ multiplex PCR; TCRdb stores in-frame clones only, minus some. Counted here are under 35,000 clones, around 90% occurring once; the ten biggest clones make up around 0.38%. The sequencing input was CD4+ T cells from blood buffy coats. These receptors were obtained from a human donor in good health.

The sample holds one count of this clone. The chain combines TRBV18 with TRBJ2-7; 8 nucleotides match TRBD1. V trimming: 2 bases; J trimming: 2 bases; junction bases outside the gene matches: 5. CDR3 length: 15 amino acids. Germline-derived CDR1 and CDR2 are KGHSH and LQKENI. CDR3: CASSPSGTGTYEQYF. CDR3 bases: TGTGCCAGCTCACCATCAGGGACAGGTACCTACGAGCAGTACTTC.

This chain uses TRBV5-1 with TRBJ2-6, with 7 bases fitting TRBD1. Germline CDR1 is SGHRS and CDR2 is YFSETQ. The CDR3 length is 16 residues. Trimming removed 4 bases from V and 0 bases from J; junction bases left unmatched: 4. CDR3 DNA sequence: TGCGCCAGCAGCCGCACAGGGGACTCTGGGGCCAACGTCCTGACTTTC. Translating gives CASSRTGDSGANVLTF.

The rearrangement joins TRBV19 to TRBJ2-2; D ambiguous. This CDR3 is 13 amino acids long. The germline gives CDR1 LNHDA, CDR2 SQIVND (reference sequence). Deletions cut 6 bases from V and 7 bases from J, with 12 bases between. The CDR3, as DNA: TGTGCCAGTAGCGGGCCAGCACGCGGGGAGCTGTTTTTT. It translates to CASSGPARGELFF.

The rearrangement links TRBV5-1 to TRBJ2-1; TRBD2 matches at 7 bases. Looked up from germline, CDR1 is SGHRS and CDR2 is YFSETQ. This CDR3 spans 13 amino acids. V was clipped by 4 bases and J by 8 bases; unmatched bases: 6. The CDR3 loop reads CASSPRLADEQFF. CDR3 nucleotide sequence: TGCGCCAGCAGCCCCCGACTAGCCGATGAGCAGTTCTTC.

The rearrangement uses TRBV29-1 and TRBJ2-5, with 8 bases matching TRBD2. V dropped 4 bases and J dropped 5; count of bases not matched to a gene: 12. The CDR3 length is 15 residues. The germline gives CDR1 SQVTM, CDR2 ANQGSEA. CDR3 loop: CSVGVSAGGGETQYF. CDR3 coding DNA: TGCAGCGTTGGCGTGTCGGCGGGGGGCGGCGAGACCCAGTACTTC. Full variable domain (outside the CDR3, taken from reference TRBV29-1 and TRBJ2-5): SAVISQKPSRDICQRGTSLTIQCQVDSQVTMMFWYRQQPGQSLTLIATANQGSEATYESGFVIDKFPISRPNLTFSTLTVSNMSPEDSSIYLCSVGVSAGGGETQYFGPGTRLLVL.

The rearrangement links TRBV4-2 to TRBJ2-3; perhaps TRBD1 as D (5 bases). This CDR3 is built from 17 residues. Trimming pared 1 base from V and 3 bases from J, leaving 17 bases between. Germline V gene sequence: CDR1 LGHNA, CDR2 YNFKEQ. CDR3 nucleotides: TGTGCCAGCAGCCAAGGGCTAAACAGGAGAGGTACAGATACGCAGTATTTT. Amino acid sequence: CASSQGLNRRGTDTQYF.

This chain connects TRBV19 to TRBJ2-1; D unresolved. Germline V gives CDR1 LNHDA, CDR2 SQIVND (reference sequence). Trimming shortened V by 6 bases and J by 6 bases, and 12 bases separated the two germline ends. This CDR3 has 13 amino acids. The CDR3: CASSPLELNEQFF. DNA for the CDR3: TGTGCCAGTAGCCCGTTGGAACTCAATGAGCAGTTCTTC.